These 4 T cell receptor beta chains share one sample of origin, sequenced in a study of cytomegalovirus exposure and HLA in healthy donors. Method: immunoSEQ multiplex PCR; TCRdb's copy keeps in-frame clones and lacks some. Found here are about 130,000 clones, about 80% of them singletons; the top ten hold about 32%. The material sequenced was PBMCs. All receptors come from a man aged 25 to 40 in good health and CMV-seropositive.

The chain couples TRBV2 to TRBJ1-4, with a tentative D call TRBD1 (5 bases). V lost 6 bases and J 7 bases, leaving 21 bases between the germline ends. Germline V gene sequence: CDR1 SNHLY, CDR2 FYNNEI. The CDR3 is 16 amino acids. CDR3 sequence: CASSIESGLGGEKLFF. In DNA form, the CDR3 reads TGTGCCAGCAGCATAGAATCGGGACTGGGCGGTGAAAAACTGTTTTTT.

This chain links TRBV7-6 with TRBJ1-6; TRBD1 matches at 7 bases. The CDR3 spans 14 residues. Germline V gene sequence: CDR1 SGHVS, CDR2 FNYEAQ. The J segment lost 6 bases and the V segment lost 5 bases, leaving 4 bases of the junction unmatched. The CDR3 sequence is CASSLQGGNSPLHF. CDR3 DNA: TGTGCCAGCAGCCTTCAGGGGGGTAATTCACCCCTCCACTTT.

This sequence joins TRBV13 and TRBJ2-7; possible D gene TRBD2, 5 bases. In germline, CDR1 is PRHDT, CDR2 FYEKMQ (reference sequence). This CDR3 is 13 amino acids long. V gave up 1 base and J gave up 5 bases, with 9 bases separating them. The CDR3 DNA follows: TGTGCCAGCAGCTTAGTTCGGGGTGACGAGCAGTACTTC. Its translation is CASSLVRGDEQYF.

The CDR3 DNA follows: TGTGCCAGCAGCGCCACAACCAGACCGACAAATAACTATGGCTACACCTTC. Translation gives CASSATTRPTNNYGYTF. This chain joins TRBV5-6 and TRBJ1-2; D ambiguous. V lost 4 bases and J lost 1, with 20 bases in between. This CDR3 is 17 amino acids long. Germline values: CDR1 SGHDT, CDR2 YYEEEE.